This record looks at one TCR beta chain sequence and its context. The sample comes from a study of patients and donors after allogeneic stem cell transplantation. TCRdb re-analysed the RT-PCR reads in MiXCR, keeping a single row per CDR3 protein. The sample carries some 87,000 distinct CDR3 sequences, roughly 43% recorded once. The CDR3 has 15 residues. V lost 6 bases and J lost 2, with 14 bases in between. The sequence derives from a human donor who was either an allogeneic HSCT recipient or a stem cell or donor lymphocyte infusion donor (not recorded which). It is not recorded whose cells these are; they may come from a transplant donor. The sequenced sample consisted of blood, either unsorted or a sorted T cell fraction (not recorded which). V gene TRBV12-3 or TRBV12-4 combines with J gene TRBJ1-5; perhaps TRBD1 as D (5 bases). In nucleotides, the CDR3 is TGTGCCAGCAGCCAGGTTTTGGGGGGCAATCAGCCCCAGCATTTT. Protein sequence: CASSQVLGGNQPQHF.